This entry features one T cell receptor beta chain sequence. Its antigen is currently unknown. Produced via immunoSEQ multiplex PCR; TCRdb's table is partial and in-frame only. The sample includes approximately 330,000 clones, 93% of them seen just once. The CDR3 contains 13 residues. V was pared by 4 bases and J by 10 bases, with 17 bases between. Germline V gene data show CDR1 as SGHTS and CDR2 as YDEGEE. The data were taken from a study of brain T cells in children with intractable seizures. The time point is: blood from clinic visit 5 months post-surgery; TSC patient then seizure free. Sequencing was limited to surgery cases with top T cell transcript signatures in brain tissue. Pre-surgery treatment included at least one anti-epileptic drug. Points from the study as a whole: Viral specificity was inferred only from CDR3 similarity; HCMV serostatus was unknown. Pre-surgery blood may have been undersampled, hiding some clones.

The TCR sequence derives from a boy under two years old with tuberous sclerosis and intractable seizures. The sample was peripheral blood, taken about 5 months after surgery. V and J are TRBV5-8 and TRBJ1-1, with unresolved D. The CDR3 spells CASSHRTKLRAFF. The CDR3 bases are TGTGCCAGCAGCCATAGGACGAAATTGAGAGCTTTCTTT.